These 9 T cell receptor beta chains originate from one sample sequenced in a study of immune evolution from preneoplasia to lung adenocarcinoma. TCRdb keeps only in-frame clones here, not all; method: immunoSEQ multiplex PCR. The table records 2,000 to 3,000 clones, roughly 80% of them present only once. The sample was FFPE lung adenocarcinoma in situ tissue. These TCRs come from a person aged 65 to 85 with lung adenocarcinoma.

This CDR3 is CASSLSISEKANYGYTF. The DNA for the CDR3 is TGTGCCAGCAGTTTATCGATCTCAGAGAAAGCTAACTATGGCTACACCTTC. The rearrangement joins TRBV27 to TRBJ1-2; D gene ambiguous. The CDR3 sequence is 17 residues long. V was trimmed by 0 bases and J by 0 bases, leaving 14 bases between them. Germline-derived CDR1 and CDR2 are MNHEY and SMNVEV (reference sequence).

The V and J genes are TRBV6-4 and TRBJ1-1, with a weak D call TRBD1 (5 bases). The germline V gene has CDR1 MRHNA and CDR2 SNTAGT. CDR3 size: 13 residues. V was shortened by 8 bases and J by 4 bases, with 14 bases between the two germline ends. CDR3 sequence (DNA): TGTGCCAGCGGAAAGGTCGGGGGCACTGAAGCTTTCTTT. It translates to CASGKVGGTEAFF.

There are a few counts of this clone. This chain joins TRBV20-1 and TRBJ1-3, with D hard to call. The CDR3 extends over 10 amino acids. CDR1 is DFQATT and CDR2 is SNEGSKA in the germline V gene (reference sequence). CDR3 residues: CDGSGNTIYF. DNA of the CDR3: TGCGATGGGTCTGGAAACACCATATATTTT.

The J gene is TRBJ2-7, the V gene TRBV11-2; the match to TRBD2 covers 12 bases. CDR3 length equals 17 residues. With 5 bases clipped from V and 4 bases from J, the junction kept 12 bases outside the gene matches. Germline CDR1 and CDR2: SGHAT and FQNNGV. In DNA, the CDR3 is TGTGCCAGCAGCCCCGCGGGTCTAGCGGGAGGGGAGTACGAGCAGTACTTC. Amino acid sequence: CASSPAGLAGGEYEQYF.

The rearrangement joins TRBV23-1 to TRBJ1-2; 9 bases fit TRBD1. TRBV23-1 is classed as an ORF, of uncertain function. V lost 9 bases, J lost 5 bases, and 4 bases stayed unmatched. This CDR3 is 12 amino acids long. The CDR3 DNA reads TGCGCCAGGAAAGGGACAGGGTATGGCTACACCTTC. Amino acid sequence: CARKGTGYGYTF.

The V and J genes are TRBV11-2 and TRBJ2-3; 8 bases match TRBD1. Germline values: CDR1 SGHAT, CDR2 FQNNGV. This CDR3 is 15 amino acids long. V lost 5 bases to trimming and J lost 3 bases; unmatched junction nucleotides: 7. The CDR3 bases are TGTGCCAGCAGCCCCAGCCGACAGGGGACAGATACGCAGTATTTT. Residues: CASSPSRQGTDTQYF.

This chain's CDR3 is CASSSGTGDTDTQYF. Written as DNA, the CDR3 is TGTGCCAGCAGCTCCGGGACAGGGGACACAGATACGCAGTATTTT. The chain uses TRBV9 and TRBJ2-3, with 10 bases fitting TRBD1. This CDR3 has 15 residues. The junction had 4 bases not matched to a gene; V was cut back by 4 bases and J by 2 bases. Per germline, CDR1 SGDLS and CDR2 YYNGEE.

By sample share, this clone is large. This chain uses TRBV5-6 with TRBJ1-2; D remains ambiguous. The CDR3 is 13 amino acids. Trimming removed 2 bases at V and 2 bases at J, with 7 bases between. Germline CDR1 reads SGHDT; CDR2 reads YYEEEE. The DNA for the CDR3 is TGTGCCAGCAGCTTCTCGGAGAACTATGGCTACACCTTC. Encoded protein: CASSFSENYGYTF.

The chain carries TRBV18 and TRBJ2-7; D is uncertain. V was shortened by 3 bases and J by 4 bases, with 13 bases between the two germline ends. The germline V gene has CDR1 KGHSH and CDR2 LQKENI. CDR3 size: 14 residues. The CDR3 DNA reads as TGTGCCAGCTCACCTAGGACGGCTACTTACGAGCAGTACTTC. Residues: CASSPRTATYEQYF.